This record looks at one T cell receptor (beta chain) sequence and its context. As yet, its antigen is unknown. The data originate from a study of cytomegalovirus exposure and HLA in healthy donors. The CDR3 spans 16 residues. With V trimmed by 3 bases and J by 1 base, 5 bases remained unmatched. In germline, CDR1 is MDHEN, CDR2 SYDVKM. Findings and limits, study-wide: The classifier, whose performance was assessed in both the original and validation cohorts, reportedly diagnosed cytomegalovirus status with high specificity and sensitivity. A few of the chains that were CMV-associated were confirmed in vitro to be specific for CMV antigens. The listing of 150 to 200 TCR beta chains classed them as cytomegalovirus-associated.

The assay was immunoSEQ multiplex PCR, and TCRdb's table has in-frame clones only and misses some. Among 200,000 to 250,000 clones listed, roughly 85% were seen once. Sequenced sample: PBMCs. The TCR comes from a woman between 18 and 29 years old in good health and CMV-seronegative. The chain uses TRBV28 and TRBJ2-5, with 10 bases that match TRBD2. CDR3 DNA sequence: TGTGCCAGCAGTTTTACCGGGACTAGCGTCCAAGAGACCCAGTACTTC. Translated: CASSFTGTSVQETQYF.